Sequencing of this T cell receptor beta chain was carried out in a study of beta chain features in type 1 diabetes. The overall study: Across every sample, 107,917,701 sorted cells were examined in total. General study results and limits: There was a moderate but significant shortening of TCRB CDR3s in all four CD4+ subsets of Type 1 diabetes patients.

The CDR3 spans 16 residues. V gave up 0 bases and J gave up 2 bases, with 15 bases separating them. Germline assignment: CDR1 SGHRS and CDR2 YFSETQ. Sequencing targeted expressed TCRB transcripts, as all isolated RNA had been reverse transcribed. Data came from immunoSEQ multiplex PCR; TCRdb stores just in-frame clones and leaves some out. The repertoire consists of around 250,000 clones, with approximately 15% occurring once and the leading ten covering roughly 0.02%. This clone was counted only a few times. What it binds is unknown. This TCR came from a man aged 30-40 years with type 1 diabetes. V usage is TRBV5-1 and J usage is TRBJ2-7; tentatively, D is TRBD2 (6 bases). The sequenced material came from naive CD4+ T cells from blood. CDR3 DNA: TGCGCCAGCAGCTTGGATGTCCAGGGAGGAACCTACGAGCAGTACTTC. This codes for CASSLDVQGGTYEQYF.